Listed here are 14 T cell receptor beta chains from one sample, sequenced in a study of T cells in Graves' hyperthyroidism and ophthalmopathy. TCR beta CDR3 sequences were amplified from RNA transcripts. The study used the HTBI primer set for a first-round RT-PCR of the TCR CDR3. TCRdb processed the multiplex PCR reads anew with MiXCR; each CDR3 protein has one entry. The table lists roughly 800,000 distinct CDR3 sequences, 38% of them singletons. Sequencing input: blood. Receptors were obtained from a man younger than 35 with Graves' hyperthyroidism.

Note on this clonotype: A much larger clone lies one base from this, so it may be a read error. This chain connects TRBV7-9 to TRBJ2-7, with unresolved D. This CDR3 comprises 14 residues. V was pared by 0 bases and J by 6 bases, with 12 bases between. Germline V gene sequence: CDR1 SEHNR, CDR2 FQNEAQ (reference sequence). Here the CDR3 DNA reads TGTGCCAGCAGCTTAGCAAGGGAAATGGGCGAGCAGTACTTC. As protein: CASSLAREMGEQYF.

This clonotype was counted between two and nine times. The rearrangement links TRBV7-9 to TRBJ2-7; D may be TRBD2 (7 bases). The length of the CDR3 is 13 residues. The ends were cut back, 3 bases at V and 7 bases at J, with 13 bases in the middle. Germline values: CDR1 SEHNR, CDR2 FQNEAQ (reference sequence). The DNA for the CDR3 is TGTGCCAGCAGCTTCGGGGGGCTCGAAGAGCAGTACTTC. Its translation: CASSFGGLEEQYF.

This clonotype appeared once. V gene TRBV10-3 combines with J gene TRBJ1-3; D may be TRBD1 (5 bases). Between the trimmed V and J ends, which lost 9 bases and 8 bases, there was a span of 11 bases. CDR3 length: 11 residues. Germline loops: CDR1 ENHRY, CDR2 SYGVKD. The CDR3 nucleotides read TGTGCCATTGACCCGGGGGACACCATATATTTT. Translation gives CAIDPGDTIYF.

In its sample, this clonotype was seen many times. This chain uses TRBV19 with TRBJ1-1; the match to TRBD1 covers 9 bases. CDR1 and CDR2 from the germline V gene are LNHDA and SQIVND (reference sequence). Trimming at V came to 4 bases and at J to 6 bases, leaving 9 bases not matched to a gene. There are 15 residues in the CDR3. The CDR3 DNA is TGTGCCAGTAGTACCGGGGACAGGGAGGCTGCTGAAGCTTTCTTT. It encodes CASSTGDREAAEAFF.

This clonotype was seen a few times. The genes are TRBV7-3 and TRBJ1-4; D is uncertain. Trimming left V 5 bases short and J 7 bases short, with 20 bases between. The CDR3 totals 16 residues. CDR1 SGHTA and CDR2 FQGTGA come from the germline V gene. The CDR3 DNA reads TGTGCCAGCAGCACACCGGGCGGGAGAGAGGGTGAAAAACTGTTTTTT. Translation: CASSTPGGREGEKLFF. Full variable domain (outside the CDR3, taken from reference TRBV7-3 and TRBJ1-4): GAGVSQTPSNKVTEKGKYVELRCDPISGHTALYWYRQSLGQGPEFLIYFQGTGAADDSGLPNDRFFAVRPEGSVSTLKIQRTERGDSAVYLCASSTPGGREGEKLFFGSGTQLSVL.

The chain recombines TRBV9 with TRBJ2-2, with TRBD2 matching over 8 bases. CDR3 length equals 15 residues. Germline assignment: CDR1 SGDLS and CDR2 YYNGEE. Trimming took 0 bases from V and 8 from J; bases not matched to a gene: 6. The CDR3 nucleotides read TGTGCCAGCAGCGTAGCGCCTAGACTAGCGGGGGAGCTGTTTTTT. Amino acid sequence: CASSVAPRLAGELFF.

This clonotype appeared many times. The chain has TRBV7-2 and TRBJ1-4; 7 nucleotides match TRBD1. Unmatched junction bases numbered 4, after V lost 3 bases and J lost 3 bases. Germline V CDR1 and CDR2: SGHTA, FQGNSA. The CDR3 is made up of 15 amino acids. CDR3 sequence reads: CASSFLGQSNEKLFF. CDR3 coding DNA: TGTGCCAGCAGCTTTCTGGGACAGTCTAATGAAAAACTGTTTTTT.

This clonotype was seen only a few times. DNA of the CDR3: TGTGCCAGCAGCCGGGACAGCCTTAACTATGGCTACACCTTC. It codes for CASSRDSLNYGYTF. The chain recombines TRBV13 with TRBJ1-2; 7 positions agree with TRBD1. Germline CDR1 reads PRHDT; CDR2 reads FYEKMQ (reference sequence). V lost 5 bases and J lost 1; bases outside the gene matches: 4. The CDR3 loop spans 14 amino acids.

This clonotype was counted many times. V and J are TRBV5-1 and TRBJ2-2, with 7 positions matching TRBD1. Germline CDR1 reads SGHRS; CDR2 reads YFSETQ. This CDR3 is built from 14 residues. J gave up 4 bases and V 4 bases, and 4 bases lay outside the gene matches. CDR3 nucleotides: TGCGCCAGCAGCAGGGACAGCCTCACCGGGGAGCTGTTTTTT. Translating gives CASSRDSLTGELFF.

About this clonotype: Its ends do not fully match the called genes, so a read error is possible. The chain recombines TRBV12-3 or TRBV12-4 with TRBJ1-1; D perhaps matches TRBD1 (6 bases). The CDR3 is 10 residues long. The CDR3 reads CASRGGVASF. In DNA, the CDR3 is TGTGCCAGCAGGGGGGGCGTTGCTTCCTTT.

V is TRBV29-1 and J is TRBJ1-2, with D perhaps TRBD1 (6 bases). Germline loops: CDR1 SQVTM, CDR2 ANQGSEA. This CDR3 region has 15 residues. With 8 bases removed from V and 5 bases from J, the gap between germline ends came to 24 bases. The CDR3 DNA follows: TGCAGCAGTGAAGGACAGATCAGTGGGGGGTATGGCTACACCTTC. This codes for CSSEGQISGGYGYTF.

This clonotype was recorded many times. CDR3 nucleotide sequence: TGTGCCAGCAGCTTAGCGGTCGGAAGCTCACCCCTCCACTTT. Translated, it gives CASSLAVGSSPLHF. The chain recombines TRBV7-9 with TRBJ1-6; D gene uncertain. Germline CDR1 reads SEHNR; CDR2 reads FQNEAQ (reference sequence). This CDR3 is 14 amino acids long. The V and J ends lost 0 bases and 10 bases respectively, with 10 bases between them.

The chain uses TRBV20-1 and TRBJ1-4; D may be TRBD1 (6 bases). V gave up 6 bases and J gave up 5 bases, with 16 bases separating them. CDR3 length: 14 residues. The germline CDR1 and CDR2 sequences are DFQATT and SNEGSKA (reference sequence). CDR3 amino acids: CSASNGGPNEKLFF. In nucleotides, the CDR3 is TGCAGTGCCAGTAATGGGGGGCCGAATGAAAAACTGTTTTTT.

Ten or more counts support this clonotype. The rearrangement uses TRBV12-3 or TRBV12-4 and TRBJ1-6, with D uncertain. The CDR3 covers 13 residues. V lost 7 bases to trimming and J lost 9 bases, with 13 bases between them. CDR3 sequence: CASKGGGSSPLHF. The CDR3 DNA follows: TGTGCCAGCAAGGGAGGCGGGAGTTCACCCCTCCACTTT.